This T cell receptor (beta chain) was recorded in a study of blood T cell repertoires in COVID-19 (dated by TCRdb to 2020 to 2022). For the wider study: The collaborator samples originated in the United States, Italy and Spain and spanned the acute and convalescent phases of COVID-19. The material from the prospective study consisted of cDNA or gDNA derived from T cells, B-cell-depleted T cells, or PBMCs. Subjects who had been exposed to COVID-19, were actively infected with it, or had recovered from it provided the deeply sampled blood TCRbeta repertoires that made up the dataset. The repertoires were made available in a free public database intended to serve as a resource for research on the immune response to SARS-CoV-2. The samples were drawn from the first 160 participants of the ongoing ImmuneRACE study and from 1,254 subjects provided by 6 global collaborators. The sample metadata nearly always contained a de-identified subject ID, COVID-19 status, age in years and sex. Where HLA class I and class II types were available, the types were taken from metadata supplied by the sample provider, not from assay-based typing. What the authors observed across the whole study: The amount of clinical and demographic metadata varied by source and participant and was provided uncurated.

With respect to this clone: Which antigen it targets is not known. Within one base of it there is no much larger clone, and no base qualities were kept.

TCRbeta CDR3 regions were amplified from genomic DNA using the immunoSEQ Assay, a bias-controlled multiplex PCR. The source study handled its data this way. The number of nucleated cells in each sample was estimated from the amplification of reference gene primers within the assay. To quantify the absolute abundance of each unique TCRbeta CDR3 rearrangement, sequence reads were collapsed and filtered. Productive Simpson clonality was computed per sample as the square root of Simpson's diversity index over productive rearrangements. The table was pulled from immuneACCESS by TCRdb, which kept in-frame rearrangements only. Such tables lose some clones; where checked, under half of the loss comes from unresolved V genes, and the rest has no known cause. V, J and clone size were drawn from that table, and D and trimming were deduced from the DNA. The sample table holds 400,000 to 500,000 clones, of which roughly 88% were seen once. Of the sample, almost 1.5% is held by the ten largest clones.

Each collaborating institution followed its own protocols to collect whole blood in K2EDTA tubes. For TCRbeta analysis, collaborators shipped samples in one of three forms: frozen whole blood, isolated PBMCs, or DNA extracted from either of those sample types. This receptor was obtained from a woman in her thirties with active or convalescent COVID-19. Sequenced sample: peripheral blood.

This receptor has the CDR3 CASSFDRDTEAFF. The DNA reads TGCGCCAGCAGCTTCGACAGGGACACTGAAGCTTTCTTT. This chain joins TRBV5-1 to TRBJ1-1, and 7 junctional nucleotides match TRBD1. The CDR3 numbers 13 residues from cysteine through phenylalanine. This entry keeps only the CDR3 DNA: 39 bases, framed from base 1. CDR1 is given as SGHRS and CDR2 as YFSETQ, both from the germline V gene. Clipping removes 2 bases from V and 3 bases from J, with 1 as the unmatched junction base count.